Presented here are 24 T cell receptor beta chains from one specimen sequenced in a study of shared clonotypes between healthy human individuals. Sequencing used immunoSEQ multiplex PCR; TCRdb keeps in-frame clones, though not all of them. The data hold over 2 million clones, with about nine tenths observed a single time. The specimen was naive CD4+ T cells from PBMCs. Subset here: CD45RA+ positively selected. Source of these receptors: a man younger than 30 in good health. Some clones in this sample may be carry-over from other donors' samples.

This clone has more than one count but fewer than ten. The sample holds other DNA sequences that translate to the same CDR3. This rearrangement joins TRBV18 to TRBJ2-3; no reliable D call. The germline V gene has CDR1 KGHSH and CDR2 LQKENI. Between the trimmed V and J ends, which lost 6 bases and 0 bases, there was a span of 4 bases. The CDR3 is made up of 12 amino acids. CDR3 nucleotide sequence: TGTGCCAGCTCCCCCAGCACAGATACGCAGTATTTT. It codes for CASSPSTDTQYF.

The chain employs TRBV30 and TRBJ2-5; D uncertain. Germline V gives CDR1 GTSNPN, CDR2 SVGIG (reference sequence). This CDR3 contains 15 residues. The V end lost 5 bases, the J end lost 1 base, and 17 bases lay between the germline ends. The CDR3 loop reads CAWDPSGAPQETQYF. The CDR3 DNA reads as TGTGCCTGGGACCCCTCAGGAGCGCCCCAAGAGACCCAGTACTTC.

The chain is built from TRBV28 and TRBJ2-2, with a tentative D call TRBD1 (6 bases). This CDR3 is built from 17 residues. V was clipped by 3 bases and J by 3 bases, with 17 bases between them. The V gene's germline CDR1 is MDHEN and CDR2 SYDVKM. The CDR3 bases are TGTGCCAGCAGTTTTGTTCAGGGGCGCGGTCACACCGGGGAGCTGTTTTTT. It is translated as CASSFVQGRGHTGELFF.

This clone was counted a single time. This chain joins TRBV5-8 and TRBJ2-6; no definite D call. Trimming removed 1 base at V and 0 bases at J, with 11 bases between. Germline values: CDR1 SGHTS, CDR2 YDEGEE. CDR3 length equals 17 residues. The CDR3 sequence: CASSLSFGSSGANVLTF. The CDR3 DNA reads TGTGCCAGCAGCTTGTCGTTCGGATCCTCTGGGGCCAACGTCCTGACTTTC.

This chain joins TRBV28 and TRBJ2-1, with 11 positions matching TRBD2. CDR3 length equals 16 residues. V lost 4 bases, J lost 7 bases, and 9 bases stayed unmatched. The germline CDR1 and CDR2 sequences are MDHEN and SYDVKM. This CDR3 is CASSSTSGRSFNEQFF. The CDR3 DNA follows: TGTGCCAGCAGTTCTACTAGCGGGAGATCATTTAATGAGCAGTTCTTC. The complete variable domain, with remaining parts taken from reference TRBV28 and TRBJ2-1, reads DVKVTQSSRYLVKRTGEKVFLECVQDMDHENMFWYRQDPGLGLRLIYFSYDVKMKEKGDIPEGYSVSREKKERFSLILESASTNQTSMYLCASSSTSGRSFNEQFFGPGTRLTVL.

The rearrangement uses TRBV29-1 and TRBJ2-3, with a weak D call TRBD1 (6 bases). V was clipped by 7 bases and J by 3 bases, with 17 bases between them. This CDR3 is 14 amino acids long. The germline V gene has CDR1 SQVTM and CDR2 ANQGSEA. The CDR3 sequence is CSAKQGTGTDTQYF. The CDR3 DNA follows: TGCAGCGCCAAACAGGGCACGGGGACAGATACGCAGTATTTT.

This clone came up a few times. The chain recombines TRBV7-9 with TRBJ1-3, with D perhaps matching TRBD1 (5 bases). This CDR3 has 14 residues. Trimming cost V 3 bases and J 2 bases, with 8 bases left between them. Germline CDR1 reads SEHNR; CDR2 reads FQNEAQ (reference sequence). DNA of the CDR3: TGTGCCAGCAGCTTCCGGGGGGCTGGAAACACCATATATTTT. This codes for CASSFRGAGNTIYF. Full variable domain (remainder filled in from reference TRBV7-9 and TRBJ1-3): DTGVSQNPRHKITKRGQNVTFRCDPISEHNRLYWYRQTLGQGPEFLTYFQNEAQLEKSRLLSDRFSAERPKGSFSTLEIQRTEQGDSAMYLCASSFRGAGNTIYFGEGSWLTVV.

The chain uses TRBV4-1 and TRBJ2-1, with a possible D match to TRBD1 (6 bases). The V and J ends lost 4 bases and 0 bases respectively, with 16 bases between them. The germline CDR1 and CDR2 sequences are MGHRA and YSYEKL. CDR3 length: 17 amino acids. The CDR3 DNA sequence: TGCGCCAGCAGCCCGGGCTGGGGGCAAAGCTCCTACAATGAGCAGTTCTTC. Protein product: CASSPGWGQSSYNEQFF.

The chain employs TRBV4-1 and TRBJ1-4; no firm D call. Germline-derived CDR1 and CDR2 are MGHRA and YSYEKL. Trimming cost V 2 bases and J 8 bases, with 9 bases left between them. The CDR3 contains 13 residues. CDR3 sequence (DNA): TGCGCCAGCAGCCAACAGGTGGCCGAAAAACTGTTTTTT. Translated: CASSQQVAEKLFF.

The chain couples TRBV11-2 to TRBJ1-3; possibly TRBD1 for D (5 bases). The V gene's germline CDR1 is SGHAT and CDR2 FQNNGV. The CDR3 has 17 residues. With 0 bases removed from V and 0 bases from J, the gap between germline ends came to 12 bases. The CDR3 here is CASSLDLETASGNTIYF. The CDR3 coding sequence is TGTGCCAGCAGCTTAGATTTAGAGACAGCCTCTGGAAACACCATATATTTT.

The CDR3 nucleotides are TGTGCCAGCAGCTTGTATCTAGCGGGAGGGAGCTCCTACAATGAGCAGTTCTTC. This sequence encodes CASSLYLAGGSSYNEQFF. V gene TRBV5-6 combines with J gene TRBJ2-1; TRBD2 matches 12 bases. V dropped 1 base and J dropped 0; count of bases not matched to a gene: 5. The V gene's germline CDR1 is SGHDT and CDR2 YYEEEE. The length of the CDR3 is 18 residues. The variable domain in full, completed from reference TRBV5-6 and TRBJ2-1, reads DAGVTQSPTHLIKTRGQQVTLRCSPKSGHDTVSWYQQALGQGPQFIFQYYEEEERQRGNFPDRFSGHQFPNYSSELNVNALLLGDSALYLCASSLYLAGGSSYNEQFFGPGTRLTVL.

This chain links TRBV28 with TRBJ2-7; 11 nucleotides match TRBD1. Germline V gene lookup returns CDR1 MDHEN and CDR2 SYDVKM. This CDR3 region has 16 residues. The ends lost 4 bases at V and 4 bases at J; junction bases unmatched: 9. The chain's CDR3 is CASSSYGQGASYEQYF. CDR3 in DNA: TGTGCCAGCAGTTCGTATGGACAGGGGGCATCGTACGAGCAGTACTTC.

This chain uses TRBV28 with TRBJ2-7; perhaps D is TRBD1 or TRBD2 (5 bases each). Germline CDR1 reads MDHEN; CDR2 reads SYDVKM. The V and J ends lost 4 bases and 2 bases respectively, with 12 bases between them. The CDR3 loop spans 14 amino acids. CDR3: CASSSTGPAYEQYF. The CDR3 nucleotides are TGTGCCAGCAGTTCCACGGGACCGGCCTACGAGCAGTACTTC.

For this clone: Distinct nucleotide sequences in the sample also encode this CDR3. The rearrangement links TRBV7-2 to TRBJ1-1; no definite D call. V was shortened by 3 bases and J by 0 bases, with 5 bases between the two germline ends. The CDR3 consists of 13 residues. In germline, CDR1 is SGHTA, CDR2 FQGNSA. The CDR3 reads CASSLFLNTEAFF. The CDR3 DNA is TGTGCCAGCAGCTTGTTCTTGAACACTGAAGCTTTCTTT.

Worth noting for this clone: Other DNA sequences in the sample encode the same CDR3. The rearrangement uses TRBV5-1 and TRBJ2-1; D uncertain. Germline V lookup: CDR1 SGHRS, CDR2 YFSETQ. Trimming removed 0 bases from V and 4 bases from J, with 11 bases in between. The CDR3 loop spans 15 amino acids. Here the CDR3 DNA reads TGCGCCAGCAGCTTGGCCTCGTCAACTTACAATGAGCAGTTCTTC. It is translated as CASSLASSTYNEQFF.

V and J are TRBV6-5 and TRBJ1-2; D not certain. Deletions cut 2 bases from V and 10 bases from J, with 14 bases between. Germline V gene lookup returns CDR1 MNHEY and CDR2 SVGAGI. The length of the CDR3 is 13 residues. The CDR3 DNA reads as TGTGCCAGCAGTTACGGGCCAACTCGGGCCTACACCTTC. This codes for CASSYGPTRAYTF.

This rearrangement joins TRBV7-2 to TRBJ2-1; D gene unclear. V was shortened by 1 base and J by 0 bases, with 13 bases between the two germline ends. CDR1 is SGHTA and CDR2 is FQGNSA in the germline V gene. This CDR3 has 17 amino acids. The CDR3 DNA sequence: TGTGCCAGCAGCTTAGTCCCAACTAACAGCTCCTACAATGAGCAGTTCTTC. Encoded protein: CASSLVPTNSSYNEQFF.

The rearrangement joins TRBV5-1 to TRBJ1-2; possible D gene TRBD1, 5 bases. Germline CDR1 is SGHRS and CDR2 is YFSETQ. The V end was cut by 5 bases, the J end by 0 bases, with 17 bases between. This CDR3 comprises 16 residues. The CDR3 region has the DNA TGCGCCAGCAGTCCCGGGGGGACCCCCGCTAACTATGGCTACACCTTC. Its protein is CASSPGGTPANYGYTF.

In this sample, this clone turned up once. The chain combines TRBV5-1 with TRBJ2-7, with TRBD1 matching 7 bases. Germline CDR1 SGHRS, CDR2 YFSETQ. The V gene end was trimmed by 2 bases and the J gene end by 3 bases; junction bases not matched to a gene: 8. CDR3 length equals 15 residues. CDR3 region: CASSLSPGQNYEQYF. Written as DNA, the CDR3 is TGCGCCAGCAGCTTAAGTCCGGGACAGAACTACGAGCAGTACTTC.

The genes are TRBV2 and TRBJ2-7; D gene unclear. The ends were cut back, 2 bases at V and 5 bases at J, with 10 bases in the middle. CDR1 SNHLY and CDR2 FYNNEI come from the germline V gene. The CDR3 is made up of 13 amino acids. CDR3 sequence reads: CASSEFLRNEQYF. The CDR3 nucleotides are TGTGCCAGCAGTGAATTTCTCCGGAACGAGCAGTACTTC.

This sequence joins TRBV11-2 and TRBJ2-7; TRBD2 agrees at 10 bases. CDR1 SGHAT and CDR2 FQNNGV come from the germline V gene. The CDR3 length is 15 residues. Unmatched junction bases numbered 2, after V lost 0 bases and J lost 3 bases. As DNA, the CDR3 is TGTGCCAGCAGCTTAGAGGCTAGCGGGAGCTACGAGCAGTACTTC. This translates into CASSLEASGSYEQYF.

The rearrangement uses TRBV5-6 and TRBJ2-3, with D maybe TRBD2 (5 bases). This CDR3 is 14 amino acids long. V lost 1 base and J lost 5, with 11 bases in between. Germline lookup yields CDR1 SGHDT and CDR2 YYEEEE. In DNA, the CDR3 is TGTGCCAGCAGCTTGATACTAGTTGGAGATACGCAGTATTTT. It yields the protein CASSLILVGDTQYF.

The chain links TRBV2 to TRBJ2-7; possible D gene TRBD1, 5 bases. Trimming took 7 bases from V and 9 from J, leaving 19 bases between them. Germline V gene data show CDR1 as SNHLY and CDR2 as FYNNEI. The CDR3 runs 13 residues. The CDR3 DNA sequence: TGTGCCAGCAACCTAGACGTAGGGGTGGGGCAGTACTTC. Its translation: CASNLDVGVGQYF.

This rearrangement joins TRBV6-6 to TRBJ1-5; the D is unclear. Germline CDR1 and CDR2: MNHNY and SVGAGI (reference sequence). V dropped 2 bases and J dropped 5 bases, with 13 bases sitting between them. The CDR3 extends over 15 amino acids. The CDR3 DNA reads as TGTGCCAGCAGTTACCGCCCTCCAAGGGATCAGCCCCAGCATTTT. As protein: CASSYRPPRDQPQHF.